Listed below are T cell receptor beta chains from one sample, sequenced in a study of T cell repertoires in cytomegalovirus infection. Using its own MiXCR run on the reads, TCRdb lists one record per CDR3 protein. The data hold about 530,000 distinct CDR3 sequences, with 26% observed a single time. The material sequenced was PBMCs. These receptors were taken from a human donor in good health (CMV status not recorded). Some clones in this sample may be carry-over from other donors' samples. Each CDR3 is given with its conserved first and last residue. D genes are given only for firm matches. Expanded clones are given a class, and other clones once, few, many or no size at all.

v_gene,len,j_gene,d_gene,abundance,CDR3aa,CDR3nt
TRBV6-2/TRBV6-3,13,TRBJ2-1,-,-,CASNDGLYNEQFF,TGTGCCAGCAACGATGGACTTTACAATGAGCAGTTCTTC
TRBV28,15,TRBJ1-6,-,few,CASRWGLNNNSPLHF,TGTGCCAGCAGATGGGGACTGAACAATAATTCACCCCTCCACTTT
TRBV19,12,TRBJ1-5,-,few,CASRGDLGPQHF,TGTGCCAGCAGAGGGGACTTGGGGCCCCAGCATTTT
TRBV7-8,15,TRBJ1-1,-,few,CASSFRDTMNTEAFF,TGTGCCAGCAGCTTCCGGGATACCATGAACACTGAAGCTTTCTTT
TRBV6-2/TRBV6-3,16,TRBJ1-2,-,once,CASSYRPAHSWNGYTF,TGTGCCAGCAGTTACCGGCCGGCACACTCTTGGAATGGCTACACCTTC
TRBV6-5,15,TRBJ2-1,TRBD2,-,CASSYEYGRINEQFF,TGTGCCAGCAGTTACGAATACGGGAGGATCAATGAGCAGTTCTTC
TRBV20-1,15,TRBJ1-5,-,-,CSARARGASNQPQHF,TGCAGTGCTAGGGCCCGGGGGGCGAGCAATCAGCCCCAGCATTTT
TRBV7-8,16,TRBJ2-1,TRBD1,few,CASSLAQTGPYNEQFF,TGTGCCAGCAGCTTAGCGCAGACAGGGCCCTACAATGAGCAGTTCTTC
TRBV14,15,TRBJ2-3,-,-,CASSQGRGAVDTQYF,TGTGCCAGCAGCCAAGGTCGGGGAGCAGTAGATACGCAGTATTTT
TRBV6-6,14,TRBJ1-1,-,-,CASRGLKMNTEAFF,TGTGCCAGCAGAGGACTGAAGATGAACACTGAAGCTTTCTTT
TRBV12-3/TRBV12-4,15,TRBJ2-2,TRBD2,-,CASSFWASGSGELFF,TGTGCCAGCAGTTTTTGGGCTAGCGGGAGCGGGGAGCTGTTTTTT
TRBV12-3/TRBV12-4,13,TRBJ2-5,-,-,CASSFDFQETQYF,TGTGCCAGCAGTTTTGACTTCCAAGAGACCCAGTACTTC
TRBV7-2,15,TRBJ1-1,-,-,CASSRRGFENTEAFF,TGTGCCAGCAGCCGCAGGGGTTTCGAGAACACTGAAGCTTTCTTT
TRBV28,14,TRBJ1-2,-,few,CASGTRGDLFGYTF,TGTGCCAGCGGGACCCGGGGGGACCTTTTTGGCTACACCTTC
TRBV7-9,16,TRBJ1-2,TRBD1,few,CASSLYRTGSGYGYTF,TGTGCCAGCAGCTTATACCGGACAGGGTCGGGCTATGGCTACACCTTC
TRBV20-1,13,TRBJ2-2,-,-,CSAGYGDTGELFF,TGCAGTGCAGGCTACGGGGACACCGGGGAGCTGTTTTTT
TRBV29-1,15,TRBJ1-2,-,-,CSVEDRQGGIYGYTF,TGCAGCGTTGAAGATCGGCAGGGAGGAATCTATGGCTACACCTTC
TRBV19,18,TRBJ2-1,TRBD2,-,CASSIGERLADSYNEQFF,TGTGCCAGTAGTATAGGGGAGAGGCTAGCGGACTCCTACAATGAGCAGTTCTTC
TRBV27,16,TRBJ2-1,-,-,CASSLLTGSLYNEQFF,TGTGCCAGCAGTTTATTAACAGGGAGTCTTTACAATGAGCAGTTCTTC
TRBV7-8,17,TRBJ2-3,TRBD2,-,CASSSRASGLSTDTQYF,TGTGCCAGCAGCTCCCGTGCTAGCGGACTAAGCACAGATACGCAGTATTTT
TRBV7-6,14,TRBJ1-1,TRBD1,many,CASSPATGGMEAFF,TGTGCCAGCAGCCCGGCGACAGGGGGCATGGAAGCTTTCTTT
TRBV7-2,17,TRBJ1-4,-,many,CASSLLQGSLTNEKLFF,TGTGCCAGCAGCCTTCTACAGGGAAGTCTTACTAATGAAAAACTGTTTTTT
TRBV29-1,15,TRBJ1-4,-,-,CSVVLMGGVREKLFF,TGCAGCGTTGTATTGATGGGGGGCGTTCGCGAAAAACTGTTTTTT
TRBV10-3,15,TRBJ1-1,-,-,CAISEPLGTYTEAFF,TGTGCCATCAGTGAGCCGTTGGGGACTTACACTGAAGCTTTCTTT
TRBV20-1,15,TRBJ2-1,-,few,CSARDQAELYNEQFF,TGCAGTGCTAGAGATCAAGCGGAACTCTACAATGAGCAGTTCTTC
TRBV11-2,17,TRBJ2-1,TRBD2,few,CASSLGWGGIGGNEQFF,TGTGCCAGCAGCTTAGGGTGGGGGGGGATTGGGGGAAATGAGCAGTTCTTC
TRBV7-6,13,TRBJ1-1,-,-,CASSSVGRTEAFF,TGTGCCAGCAGCTCGGTGGGGAGAACTGAAGCTTTCTTT
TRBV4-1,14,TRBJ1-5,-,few,CASSSAGEGQPQHF,TGCGCCAGCAGCTCGGCCGGGGAGGGTCAGCCCCAGCATTTT
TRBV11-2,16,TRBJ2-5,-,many,CASTPRARQLLETQYF,TGTGCCAGCACCCCTCGGGCGCGGCAGTTGCTGGAGACCCAGTACTTC
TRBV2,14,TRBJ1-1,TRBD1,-,CASRPGQGERPAFF,TGTGCCAGCAGACCGGGACAGGGTGAACGCCCAGCTTTCTTT
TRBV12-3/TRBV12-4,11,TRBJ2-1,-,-,CASSLGWEQFF,TGTGCCAGCAGTTTAGGTTGGGAGCAGTTCTTC
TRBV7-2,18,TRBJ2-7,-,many,CASSLDWTVLYDFYEQYF,TGTGCCAGCAGCTTAGATTGGACAGTCCTCTACGATTTCTACGAGCAGTACTTC
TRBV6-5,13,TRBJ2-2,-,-,CASSYGPLRELFF,TGTGCCAGCAGTTACGGGCCGTTAAGGGAGCTGTTTTTT
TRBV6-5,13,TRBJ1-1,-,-,CASSYSIITEAFF,TGTGCCAGCAGTTACTCGATCATCACTGAAGCTTTCTTT
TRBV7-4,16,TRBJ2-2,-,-,CASSLPGAHLVGELFF,TGTGCCAGCAGCTTACCGGGGGCGCATTTAGTCGGGGAGCTGTTTTTT
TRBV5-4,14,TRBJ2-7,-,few,CASSPPGPGYEQYF,TGTGCCAGCAGCCCGCCGGGACCGGGCTACGAGCAGTACTTC
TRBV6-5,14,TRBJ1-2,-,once,CASSYSRANYGYTF,TGTGCCAGCAGTTACTCGAGAGCTAACTATGGCTACACCTTC